These T cell receptor beta chains were read from a single sample in a study of blood T cell repertoires in COVID-19. TCRdb's copy holds only in-frame clones and misses some; the assay was immunoSEQ multiplex PCR. This repertoire shows roughly 110,000 clones, approximately 88% found once; its top ten account for 4.5% to 6%. Source material: peripheral blood. These receptors all stem from a man in his forties with active or convalescent COVID-19. The conserved cysteine and the conserved F or W are not part of the CDR3 here.

V gene	J gene	CDR3 protein
TRBV6-2/TRBV6-3	TRBJ2-1	ASSYGQGGLYEQF
TRBV5-1	TRBJ2-5	ASSFGETQY
TRBV12-2	TRBJ2-7	ASRLANPPWTGFNEQY
TRBV5-6	TRBJ2-4	ASSADSPLAKNIQY
TRBV12-3/TRBV12-4	TRBJ1-1	ASSRTGYTEAF
TRBV18	TRBJ1-1	ASSPHAGSYTEAF
TRBV11-2	TRBJ2-5	ASSLDRAAGLGETQY
TRBV6-1	TRBJ1-3	ASSLARPSGNTIY
TRBV7-7	TRBJ1-1	ASSLQRDTEAF
TRBV7-3	TRBJ2-7	ASSSSQGYEQY
TRBV4-1	TRBJ1-2	ASSLEDGDFYGYT
TRBV11-1	TRBJ1-3	ASSLDNSGNTIY
TRBV19	TRBJ1-1	ASRIGTATEAF
TRBV3-1/TRBV3-2	TRBJ1-2	ASSQGQGGRGYT
TRBV10-1	TRBJ2-5	ASSESSPFCGSRQETQY
TRBV4-1	TRBJ1-1	ASSQDHLGGSEAF
TRBV27	TRBJ1-2	ASSTGQGHYGYT
TRBV2	TRBJ1-5	ASERDRGDQPQH
TRBV29-1	TRBJ2-5	SVEGTFQETQY
TRBV19	TRBJ2-2	ASSVPGQGAMVGELF